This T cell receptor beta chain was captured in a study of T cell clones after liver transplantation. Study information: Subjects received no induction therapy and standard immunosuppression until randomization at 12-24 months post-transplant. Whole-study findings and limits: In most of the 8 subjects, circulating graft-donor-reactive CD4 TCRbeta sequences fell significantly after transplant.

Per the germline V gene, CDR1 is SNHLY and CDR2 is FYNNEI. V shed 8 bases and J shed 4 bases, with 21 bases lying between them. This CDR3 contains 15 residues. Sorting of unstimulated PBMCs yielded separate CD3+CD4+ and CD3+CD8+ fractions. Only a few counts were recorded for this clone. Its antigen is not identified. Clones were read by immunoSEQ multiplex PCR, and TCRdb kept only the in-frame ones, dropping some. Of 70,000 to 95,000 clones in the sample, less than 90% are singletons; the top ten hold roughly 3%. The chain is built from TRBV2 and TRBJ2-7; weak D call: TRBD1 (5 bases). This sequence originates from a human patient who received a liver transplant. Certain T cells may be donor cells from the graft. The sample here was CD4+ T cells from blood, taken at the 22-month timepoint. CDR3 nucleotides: TGTGCCAGCGGAAGAGCAGGGCAGTATCGGTACGAGCAGTACTTC. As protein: CASGRAGQYRYEQYF. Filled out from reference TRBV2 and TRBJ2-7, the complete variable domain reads EPEVTQTPSHQVTQMGQEVILRCVPISNHLYFYWYRQILGQKVEFLVSFYNNEISEKSEIFDDQFSVERPDGSNFTLKIRSTKLEDSAMYFCASGRAGQYRYEQYFGPGTRLTVT.